These 27 T cell receptor beta chains came from one sample sequenced in a study of blood T cell repertoires in COVID-19 (dated by TCRdb to 2020 to 2022). The method behind the library was the immunoSEQ multiplex PCR assay. TCRdb stores this immuneACCESS table with in-frame sequences only. Part of the clones is absent; in the studies checked, under half of the shortfall reflects unresolved V genes, and no reason is known for the rest. For this sample the table gives more than 65,000 clones, of which approximately 80% were detected only once. The ten largest clones add up to approximately 9.2% of the sample. The specimen was peripheral blood. These receptors all come from a woman aged 45-65 years with acute or convalescent COVID-19.

This chain uses TRBV19 with TRBJ1-5; 8 bases map to TRBD1. J lost 2 bases, V lost 4 bases, and 7 bases had no gene match. The CDR3 is made up of 16 amino acids. Germline CDR1 and CDR2: LNHDA and SQIVND (reference sequence). CDR3 DNA sequence: TGTGCCAGTAGTAAATTGACAGGGGAGGGCAATCAGCCCCAGCATTTT. Translation gives CASSKLTGEGNQPQHF.

The gene calls are TRBV10-3 and TRBJ2-7; 9 bases map to TRBD1. The V gene's germline CDR1 is ENHRY and CDR2 SYGVKD. The CDR3 consists of 15 residues. After removal of 6 bases from V and 9 bases from J, the junction contained 15 bases not matched to a gene. The CDR3 protein is CAIRGTEPGQGGQYF. CDR3 DNA: TGTGCCATCAGGGGGACGGAACCGGGACAGGGAGGGCAGTACTTC.

The CDR3 DNA follows: TGTGCCAGCAGCTCGCAGGATACCATCTCACCCCTCCACTTT. It yields the protein CASSSQDTISPLHF. The chain couples TRBV5-5 to TRBJ1-6; D not certain. The length of the CDR3 is 14 residues. Trimming stripped 3 bases from V and 10 bases from J, with 14 bases between. Germline loops: CDR1 SGHKS, CDR2 YYEKEE (reference sequence).

This clone occurred a few times. V usage is TRBV19 and J usage is TRBJ2-2, with TRBD2 as a possible D gene (5 bases). V was pared by 6 bases and J by 1 base, with 15 bases between. Germline V gene data show CDR1 as LNHDA and CDR2 as SQIVND (reference sequence). The CDR3 has 16 residues. The CDR3 DNA sequence: TGTGCCAGTAGCCCTAGCCGACGACAGAACACCGGGGAGCTGTTTTTT. Its translation is CASSPSRRQNTGELFF.

J is TRBJ1-6 and V is TRBV3-1 (or the pseudogene TRBV3-2); the D is unclear. Germline CDR1 reads LGHDT; CDR2 reads YNNKEL (reference sequence). V shed 4 bases and J shed 8 bases, with 9 bases lying between them. This CDR3 region has 13 residues. The CDR3 sequence is CASSLSEDSPLHF. For the CDR3, the DNA is TGTGCCAGCAGCCTGTCCGAGGATTCACCCCTCCACTTT.

This rearrangement joins TRBV30 to TRBJ2-3; 8 bases are shared with TRBD2. Germline V CDR1 and CDR2: GTSNPN, SVGIG (reference sequence). Trimming at V came to 5 bases and at J to 5 bases, leaving 12 bases not matched to a gene. The CDR3 is made up of 15 amino acids. In DNA, the CDR3 is TGTGCCTGGGGAGGTGGAGCGGGAGTCCAAGATACGCAGTATTTT. Its protein product is CAWGGGAGVQDTQYF.

The chain combines TRBV6-5 with TRBJ1-6, with D possibly matching TRBD1 (5 bases). This CDR3 is built from 15 residues. In germline, CDR1 is MNHEY, CDR2 SVGAGI. The V end was cut by 2 bases, the J end by 7 bases, with 12 bases between. CDR3: CASSYRRGQNSPLHF. CDR3 DNA sequence: TGTGCCAGCAGTTACAGGAGGGGCCAAAATTCACCCCTCCACTTT.

The CDR3, as DNA: TGTGCCAGCAGCTTGTCCCTCCACTATGGCTACACCTTC. The encoded protein is CASSLSLHYGYTF. The chain carries TRBV5-8 and TRBJ1-2; no clear D. Deletions cut 1 base from V and 3 bases from J, with 7 bases between. The length of the CDR3 is 13 residues. Germline CDR1 and CDR2: SGHTS and YDEGEE.

This chain links TRBV5-5 with TRBJ1-4, with D tentatively TRBD1 (6 bases). Per germline, CDR1 SGHKS and CDR2 YYEKEE (reference sequence). The CDR3 loop spans 14 amino acids. V lost 4 bases and J 8 bases, leaving 15 bases between the germline ends. As DNA, the CDR3 is TGTGCCAGCAGCGAGGGGGAACTAGGAGAAAAACTGTTTTTT. This encodes CASSEGELGEKLFF.

The genes are TRBV15 and TRBJ2-3; TRBD2 agrees at 7 bases. Trimming took 2 bases from V and 5 from J; bases not matched to a gene: 7. Germline V gene data show CDR1 as LNHNV and CDR2 as YYDKDF (reference sequence). The CDR3 is 15 residues long. The CDR3: CATSRLGLVGDTQYF. The CDR3 DNA follows: TGTGCCACCAGCAGACTAGGACTAGTGGGAGATACGCAGTATTTT.

The rearrangement joins TRBV4-2 to TRBJ2-1, with 9 positions matching TRBD2. V lost 6 bases to trimming and J lost 1 base; unmatched junction nucleotides: 10. CDR3 size: 17 residues. Germline V gives CDR1 LGHNA, CDR2 YNFKEQ. The DNA of the CDR3 is TGTGCCAGCAGACAGGAGCCTAGCGGGGCATCCTACAATGAGCAGTTCTTC. Translating gives CASRQEPSGASYNEQFF.

V is TRBV5-4 and J is TRBJ1-3, with D unresolved. The length of the CDR3 is 15 residues. The V end lost 0 bases, the J end lost 0 bases, and 7 bases lay between the germline ends. Per germline, CDR1 SGHNT and CDR2 YYREEE (reference sequence). The CDR3 here is CASSLVGSSGNTIYF. The CDR3 nucleotides are TGTGCCAGCAGCTTGGTTGGGAGCTCTGGAAACACCATATATTTT.

This clone occurred a few times. V usage is TRBV2 and J usage is TRBJ2-3; perhaps TRBD2 as D (6 bases). Germline values: CDR1 SNHLY, CDR2 FYNNEI. The CDR3 has 13 residues. The V end lost 0 bases, the J end lost 13 bases, and 14 bases lay between the germline ends. The CDR3 nucleotides are TGTGCCAGCAGTGAAGCCCCGGGGGTCGGAAAGTATTTT. Protein sequence: CASSEAPGVGKYF.

The genes are TRBV4-2 and TRBJ1-1; D is uncertain. Trimming removed 1 base at V and 1 base at J, with 4 bases between. CDR3 length: 13 residues. Germline CDR1 LGHNA, CDR2 YNFKEQ. The CDR3 protein is CASSQGRNTEAFF. CDR3 nucleotides: TGTGCCAGCAGCCAAGGGAGGAACACTGAAGCTTTCTTT.

The table lists this clone with a few counts. The junction departs from the called germline gene at one end, perhaps through a read error. The chain links TRBV11-2 to TRBJ2-6, with 8 nucleotides matching TRBD1. The CDR3 is 16 amino acids. The germline CDR1 and CDR2 sequences are SGHAT and FQNNGV. The CDR3 nucleotides are TGTGCCAGCAGCCTAGACAGGGGAACTGGGGCCAACGTCCTGACTTTC. It encodes CASSLDRGTGANVLTF.

This clone was observed a handful of times. The chain is built from TRBV28 and TRBJ1-3; D ambiguous. The CDR3 runs to 14 residues. Germline assignment: CDR1 MDHEN and CDR2 SYDVKM. Trimming left V 5 bases short and J 2 bases short, with 10 bases between. This chain's CDR3 is CASSPYGPGNTIYF. CDR3 nucleotide sequence: TGTGCCAGCAGTCCGTATGGGCCTGGAAACACCATATATTTT.

The chain carries TRBV29-1 and TRBJ2-1; possibly TRBD1 for D (6 bases). Trimming removed 1 base at V and 3 bases at J, with 16 bases between. Germline CDR1 reads SQVTM; CDR2 reads ANQGSEA. There are 16 residues in the CDR3. The CDR3 bases are TGCAGCGTTGAAGGAATTCAGGGGTGGAACTACAATGAGCAGTTCTTC. This encodes CSVEGIQGWNYNEQFF.

The chain couples TRBV4-3 to TRBJ1-1; a possible D gene is TRBD1 (6 bases). The CDR3 runs to 14 residues. Per the germline V gene, CDR1 is LGHNA and CDR2 is YSLEER. The germline V and J ends were trimmed by 1 base and 2 bases, with 8 bases remaining between them. The CDR3 sequence is CASSQGTANTEAFF. The CDR3 DNA is TGCGCCAGCAGCCAAGGGACAGCCAACACTGAAGCTTTCTTT.

This clone showed up just a few times. The chain recombines TRBV27 with TRBJ1-5; perhaps TRBD1 as D (6 bases). Germline CDR1 and CDR2: MNHEY and SMNVEV (reference sequence). The CDR3 runs 15 residues. The V end lost 3 bases, the J end lost 7 bases, and 16 bases lay between the germline ends. In DNA form, the CDR3 reads TGTGCCAGCAGTTTTTTGGGACAAGGGGCGCAGCCCCAGCATTTT. Its protein is CASSFLGQGAQPQHF.

This chain uses TRBV18 with TRBJ2-1, with TRBD2 matching over 7 bases. CDR1 and CDR2 from the germline V gene are KGHSH and LQKENI. This CDR3 comprises 15 residues. Trimming at V came to 2 bases and at J to 2 bases, leaving 3 bases not matched to a gene. CDR3 residues: CASSPMAGAYNEQFF. The CDR3 nucleotides are TGTGCCAGCTCACCAATGGCGGGGGCCTACAATGAGCAGTTCTTC. Supplemented by reference TRBV18 and TRBJ2-1, the full variable domain reads NAGVMQNPRHLVRRRGQEARLRCSPMKGHSHVYWYRQLPEEGLKFMVYLQKENIIDESGMPKERFSAEFPKEGPSILRIQQVVRGDSAAYFCASSPMAGAYNEQFFGPGTRLTVL.

The V call is TRBV27, the J call TRBJ2-2, with a possible D match to TRBD1 (6 bases). Germline CDR1 MNHEY, CDR2 SMNVEV (reference sequence). The CDR3 is 16 residues long. V was pared by 5 bases and J by 5 bases, with 18 bases between. CDR3 nucleotides: TGTGCCAGCAGTCACGGGACACCCCCGCTGACCGGGGAGCTGTTTTTT. Amino acid sequence: CASSHGTPPLTGELFF.

This chain uses TRBV18 with TRBJ1-4, with TRBD1 as a possible D gene (5 bases). The germline CDR1 and CDR2 sequences are KGHSH and LQKENI. The CDR3 extends over 15 amino acids. The ends were cut back, 6 bases at V and 8 bases at J, with 19 bases in the middle. The CDR3 loop is CASSLNPGLREKLFF. The DNA for the CDR3 is TGTGCCAGCTCGCTTAACCCGGGACTTAGAGAAAAACTGTTTTTT.

The V and J genes are TRBV5-1 and TRBJ2-7, with TRBD1 identical over 8 bases. Losses at the gene ends were 1 base for V and 2 bases for J; bases not matched to a gene: 5. The CDR3 spans 15 residues. In germline, CDR1 is SGHRS, CDR2 YFSETQ. The CDR3, as DNA: TGCGCCAGCAGCTTGATAGAGGGACAGGCCTACGAGCAGTACTTC. This translates into CASSLIEGQAYEQYF.

This clone was picked up one time. The gene calls are TRBV7-3 and TRBJ2-1, with TRBD2 identical over 13 bases. V shed 0 bases, J shed 4 bases, and the junction held 6 bases outside the gene matches. The CDR3 has 18 amino acids. Looked up from germline, CDR1 is SGHTA and CDR2 is FQGTGA. Here the CDR3 DNA reads TGTGCCAGCAGCTTAACATTGGGACTAGCGGGACCGTACAATGAGCAGTTCTTC. Translation gives CASSLTLGLAGPYNEQFF.

The V call is TRBV6-2 or TRBV6-3, the J call TRBJ2-3; 10 bases are a match to TRBD2. V was pared by 2 bases and J by 3 bases, with 11 bases of the junction left unmatched. The germline V gene has CDR1 MNHEY and CDR2 SVGEGT. This CDR3 has 18 residues. CDR3 in amino acids: CASSYQAGGEVVTDTQYF. CDR3 DNA sequence: TGTGCCAGCAGTTACCAAGCGGGAGGGGAGGTAGTGACAGATACGCAGTATTTT.

The chain recombines TRBV7-9 with TRBJ2-1; the D gene is possibly TRBD1 (7 bases). The CDR3 has 15 residues. V was cut by 4 bases and J by 7 bases, with 17 bases left in between. Germline V gene data show CDR1 as SEHNR and CDR2 as FQNEAQ (reference sequence). CDR3 residues: CASSWLGGGRNEQFF. CDR3 nucleotide sequence: TGTGCCAGCAGCTGGCTCGGAGGGGGCAGAAATGAGCAGTTCTTC.

The chain employs TRBV27 and TRBJ1-1, with a weak D call TRBD1 (6 bases). V was clipped by 6 bases and J by 1 base, with 15 bases between them. Germline assignment: CDR1 MNHEY and CDR2 SMNVEV (reference sequence). CDR3 length: 15 residues. CDR3 residues: CASRRKPQGNTEAFF. In DNA, the CDR3 is TGTGCCAGCAGGAGGAAACCACAGGGGAACACTGAAGCTTTCTTT.